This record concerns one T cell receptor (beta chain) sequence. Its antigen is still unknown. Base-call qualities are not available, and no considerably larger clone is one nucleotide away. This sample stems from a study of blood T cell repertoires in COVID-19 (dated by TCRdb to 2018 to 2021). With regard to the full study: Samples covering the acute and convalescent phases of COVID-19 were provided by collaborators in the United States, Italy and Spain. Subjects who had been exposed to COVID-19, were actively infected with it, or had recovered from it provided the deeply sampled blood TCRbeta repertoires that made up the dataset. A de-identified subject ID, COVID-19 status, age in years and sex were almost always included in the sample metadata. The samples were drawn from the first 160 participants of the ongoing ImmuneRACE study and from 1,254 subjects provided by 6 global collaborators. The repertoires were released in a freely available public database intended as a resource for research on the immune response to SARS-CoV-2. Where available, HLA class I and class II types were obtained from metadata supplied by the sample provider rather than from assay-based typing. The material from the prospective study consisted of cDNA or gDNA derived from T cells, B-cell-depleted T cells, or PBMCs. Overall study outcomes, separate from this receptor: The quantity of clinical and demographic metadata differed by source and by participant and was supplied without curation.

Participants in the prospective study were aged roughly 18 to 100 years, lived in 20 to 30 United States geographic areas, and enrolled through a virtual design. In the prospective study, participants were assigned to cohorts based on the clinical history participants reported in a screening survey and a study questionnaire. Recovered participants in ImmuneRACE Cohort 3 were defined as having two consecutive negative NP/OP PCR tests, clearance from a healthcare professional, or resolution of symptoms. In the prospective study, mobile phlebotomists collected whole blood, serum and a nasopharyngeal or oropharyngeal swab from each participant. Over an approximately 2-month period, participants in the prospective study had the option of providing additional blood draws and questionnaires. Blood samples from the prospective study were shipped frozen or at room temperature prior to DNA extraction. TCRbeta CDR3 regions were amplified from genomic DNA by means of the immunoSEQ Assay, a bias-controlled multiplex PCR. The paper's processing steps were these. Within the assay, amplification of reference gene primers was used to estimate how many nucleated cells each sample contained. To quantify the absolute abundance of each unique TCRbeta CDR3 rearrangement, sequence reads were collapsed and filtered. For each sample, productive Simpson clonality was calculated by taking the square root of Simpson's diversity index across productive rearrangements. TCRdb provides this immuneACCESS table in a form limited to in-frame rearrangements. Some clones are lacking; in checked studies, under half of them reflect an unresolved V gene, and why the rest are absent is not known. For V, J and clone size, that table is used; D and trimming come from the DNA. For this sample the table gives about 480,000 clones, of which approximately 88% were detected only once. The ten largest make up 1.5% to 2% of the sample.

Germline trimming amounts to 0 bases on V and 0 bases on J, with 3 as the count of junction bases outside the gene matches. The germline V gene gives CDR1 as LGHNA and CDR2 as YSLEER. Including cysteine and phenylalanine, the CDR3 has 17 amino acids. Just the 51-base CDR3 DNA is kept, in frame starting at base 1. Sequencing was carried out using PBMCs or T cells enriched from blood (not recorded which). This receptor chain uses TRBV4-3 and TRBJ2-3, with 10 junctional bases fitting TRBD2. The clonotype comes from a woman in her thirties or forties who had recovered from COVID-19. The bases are TGCGCCAGCAGCCAAGACACTAGCGGGGCTAGCACAGATACGCAGTATTTT. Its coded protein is CASSQDTSGASTDTQYF.